This T cell receptor beta chain came from a study of T cells in Graves' hyperthyroidism and ophthalmopathy. This CDR3 spans 14 amino acids. V dropped 6 bases and J dropped 2 bases, with 11 bases sitting between them. Per germline, CDR1 SGHTA and CDR2 FQGNSA. Researchers took RNA transcripts and amplified the TCR beta CDR3 regions from them. With the HTBI primer set, the TCR CDR3 went through a first round of RT-PCR. MiXCR, applied by TCRdb to the multiplex PCR reads, yields one record per CDR3 protein. The table has hundreds of thousands of distinct CDR3 sequences, 38% seen once. The rearrangement links TRBV7-2 to TRBJ1-3; D remains unclear. The source is a man younger than 30 with Graves' hyperthyroidism. Sequenced input: blood. CDR3 amino acids: CTSRDVGTGNTIYF. The CDR3 bases are TGTACCAGCAGAGATGTCGGGACTGGAAACACCATATATTTT.